The text below deals with one T cell receptor (beta chain). TEMRA cells were enriched by FACS, while CD8+ and CD4+ T cells were obtained through a negative isolation that was performed magnetically. With 7 bases removed from V and 2 bases from J, the gap between germline ends came to 18 bases. The CDR3 has 15 residues. In germline, CDR1 is SGHRS, CDR2 YFSETQ. This entry belongs to a study of CD8 T cells in Susac syndrome. Random hexamers were used to reverse transcribe about 0.5 to 1 ug of RNA. immunoSEQ multiplex PCR amplified TCR beta CDR3 across 54 Vbeta, 13 Jbeta. Each CDR3 protein is one row after TCRdb ran MiXCR on the immunoSEQ multiplex PCR reads. The sample holds about 120,000 distinct CDR3 sequences; less than 95% are singletons and the top ten take 0.095% to 0.1%.

The sequenced material came from CD4+ T cells from PBMCs. V gene TRBV5-1 combines with J gene TRBJ2-5; D is unclear. This TCR was recovered from a human donor in good health. For the CDR3, the DNA is TGCGCCAGCTCTAAGAAAGCACCATCTCAAGAGACCCAGTACTTC. Protein: CASSKKAPSQETQYF. The whole variable domain, filled in from reference TRBV5-1 and TRBJ2-5, reads KAGVTQTPRYLIKTRGQQVTLSCSPISGHRSVSWYQQTPGQGLQFLFEYFSETQRNKGNFPGRFSGRQFSNSRSEMNVSTLELGDSALYLCASSKKAPSQETQYFGPGTRLLVL.